This record covers a single T cell receptor (beta chain). Antigen specificity is unknown. V lost 3 bases to trimming and J lost 0 bases, with 4 bases between them. This CDR3 is 13 amino acids long. Germline assignment: CDR1 MRHNA and CDR2 SNTAGT. A multiplex PCR was run with 60 Vbeta primers and 13 Jbeta primers. Sequencing was performed with immunoSEQ multiplex PCR; in TCRdb, only in-frame clones are kept and a portion is missing. The repertoire holds roughly 120,000 clones, with over 65% as singletons. This sample was included in a study of cytomegalovirus exposure and HLA in healthy donors. Study summary: Falling in the Caucasian-associated ancestry cluster were 80% to 90% of approximately 410 genotyped donors.

Study-wide findings and caveats: As a later analysis showed, several of the most significant clusters appeared to be linked to common viral pathogens. Reports indicated that the classifier achieved high specificity and sensitivity in diagnosing cytomegalovirus status. Donors belonging to an Asian-associated ancestry cluster reportedly showed fewer N-insertions in productive TCRs than the approximately 690-donor mean, according to what a later analysis found.

The sample taken for sequencing was PBMCs. J is TRBJ2-3 and V is TRBV6-4; D remains unclear. The TCR originated in a man younger than 40 in good health and CMV-seropositive. The CDR3 DNA follows: TGTGCCAGCAGTGAGGGCAGCACAGATACGCAGTATTTT. Its protein is CASSEGSTDTQYF.